These T cell receptor beta chains were read from a single sample in a study of T cells in localized non-small cell lung cancer. The protocol was immunoSEQ multiplex PCR, while the TCRdb copy is restricted to in-frame clones and leaves out a portion. The sample comprises about 46,000 clones, 81% of which are singletons, and 17% rests with the top ten. This specimen was peripheral blood mononuclear cells, taken before any cancer treatment. The receptors here all came from a man between 35 and 75 years old with stage III lung adenocarcinoma. Each CDR3 is given with its conserved first and last residue. Fields, in order: J gene, V gene, D gene, clone size, CDR3 DNA, CDR3 protein. The D gene is left open where the match is weak. A row's size may be missing; if present it is once, few, many or a size class.

J gene: TRBJ1-4
V gene: TRBV5-1
D gene: .
clone size: .
CDR3 DNA: TGCGCCAGCAGCTTAGGCTCAACTAATGAAAAACTGTTTTTT
CDR3 protein: CASSLGSTNEKLFF

J gene: TRBJ2-2
V gene: TRBV6-1
D gene: .
clone size: .
CDR3 DNA: TGTGCCAGCAGTGAAGGAGGGGTGGCCGGGGAGCTGTTTTTT
CDR3 protein: CASSEGGVAGELFF

J gene: TRBJ1-5
V gene: TRBV6-1
D gene: .
clone size: .
CDR3 DNA: TGTGCCAGCAGTATTTACAGGGTAGGCAATCAGCCCCAGCATTTT
CDR3 protein: CASSIYRVGNQPQHF

J gene: TRBJ1-3
V gene: TRBV15
D gene: .
clone size: few
CDR3 DNA: TGTGCCACCAGCAAACGGGGCCCTGGAAACACCATATATTTT
CDR3 protein: CATSKRGPGNTIYF

J gene: TRBJ1-2
V gene: TRBV7-2
D gene: TRBD1
clone size: .
CDR3 DNA: TGTGCCAGCAGCTCAGAGACAGGGTTTAACTATGGCTACACCTTC
CDR3 protein: CASSSETGFNYGYTF

J gene: TRBJ2-1
V gene: TRBV9
D gene: .
clone size: .
CDR3 DNA: TGTGCCAGCAGCACCTCTGGGACACATACTTACAATGAGCAGTTCTTC
CDR3 protein: CASSTSGTHTYNEQFF

J gene: TRBJ2-7
V gene: TRBV18
D gene: .
clone size: .
CDR3 DNA: TGTGCCAGCTCACCACCATCTGCCGCCGGGGAGCAGTACTTC
CDR3 protein: CASSPPSAAGEQYF

J gene: TRBJ2-4
V gene: TRBV7-8
D gene: TRBD1
clone size: .
CDR3 DNA: TGTGCCAGCAGCATAACCGGGACAGGTGGTATTCAGTACTTC
CDR3 protein: CASSITGTGGIQYF

J gene: TRBJ1-6
V gene: TRBV28
D gene: .
clone size: .
CDR3 DNA: TGTGCCAGCAGTTTACTGGGACGGACTAATTCACCCCTCCACTTT
CDR3 protein: CASSLLGRTNSPLHF

J gene: TRBJ2-5
V gene: TRBV19
D gene: .
clone size: .
CDR3 DNA: TGTGCCAGTAGTTCAAGATCGATGGTCGGGACCCAGTACTTC
CDR3 protein: CASSSRSMVGTQYF

J gene: TRBJ1-2
V gene: TRBV15
D gene: .
clone size: .
CDR3 DNA: TGTGCCACCAGTGAGGGCAGGGACAACTATGGCTACACCTTC
CDR3 protein: CATSEGRDNYGYTF

J gene: TRBJ2-5
V gene: TRBV28
D gene: .
clone size: once
CDR3 DNA: TGTGCCAGCAGTTTAACACCCGGGAGCTTCGGAGAGACCCAGTACTTC
CDR3 protein: CASSLTPGSFGETQYF

J gene: TRBJ2-7
V gene: TRBV25-1
D gene: .
clone size: .
CDR3 DNA: TGTGCCAGCAGTGAATATAGATCAGGCGAACTCTACGAGCAGTACTTC
CDR3 protein: CASSEYRSGELYEQYF

J gene: TRBJ2-2
V gene: TRBV12-5
D gene: TRBD1
clone size: .
CDR3 DNA: TGTGCTAGTGGCACCGGGACAGGCAACACCGGGGAGCTGTTTTTT
CDR3 protein: CASGTGTGNTGELFF

J gene: TRBJ1-5
V gene: TRBV27
D gene: .
clone size: .
CDR3 DNA: TGTGCCAGCAGTTTAACGAGCAATCAGCCCCAGCATTTT
CDR3 protein: CASSLTSNQPQHF

J gene: TRBJ2-2
V gene: TRBV30
D gene: TRBD1
clone size: few
CDR3 DNA: TGTGCCTGGCAGGGGGCTTACGTCGGGGAGCTGTTTTTT
CDR3 protein: CAWQGAYVGELFF